This T cell receptor beta chain was recorded in a study of spatial heterogeneity in lung cancer. Study summary: Alpha-chain sequences were detected in numbers that were consistently lower than beta-chain sequences.

TCRdb processed the 5' RACE reads anew with MiXCR; each CDR3 protein has one entry. The table lists approximately 52,000 distinct CDR3 sequences, roughly 5% of them singletons. In its sample, this clonotype was seen many times. Trimming shortened V by 0 bases and J by 4 bases, and 13 bases separated the two germline ends. The CDR3 covers 15 residues. CDR1 and CDR2 from the germline V gene are LGHDT and YNNKEL (reference sequence). Documented time point: sample taken at primary tumor resection. The donors, roughly 70 patients with untreated early-stage non-small cell lung cancer, provided the samples. Frozen PBMC, nontumor lung or tumor provided whole RNA, which was sequenced unsorted.

The V and J genes are TRBV3-1 and TRBJ2-7; D may correspond to TRBD1 or TRBD2 (6 bases each). The TCR was taken from a male donor with early-stage non-small cell lung cancer. The input for sequencing was PBMCs, taken at surgery. In DNA, the CDR3 is TGTGCCAGCAGCCAAGATGTCGGGGGCAAGTACGAGCAGTACTTC. This gives the protein CASSQDVGGKYEQYF.